This TCR beta chain comes out of a study of cytomegalovirus exposure and HLA in healthy donors. The study's findings and limits: Cytomegalovirus-associated TCR beta chains were listed, numbering more than 150. The tendency of first-cohort TCR clusters to co-occur in the roughly 130 validation repertoires was the finding of a later analysis.

Concerning this clone: What it recognizes is unknown.

Looked up from germline, CDR1 is MNHNS and CDR2 is SASEGT. Trimming took 6 bases from V and 1 from J; bases not matched to a gene: 4. CDR3 length: 15 residues. Profiled with immunoSEQ multiplex PCR; TCRdb holds only in-frame clones, not every one. The table shows a few hundred thousand clones, with 88% occurring only once. The chain joins TRBV6-1 to TRBJ2-7; 12 bases fit TRBD2. Specimen: PBMCs. The sequence derives from a man younger than 45 in good health and CMV-seronegative. CDR3 sequence: CASRTSGGLSYEQYF. In nucleotides, the CDR3 is TGTGCCAGCAGGACTAGCGGGGGCCTGTCCTACGAGCAGTACTTC.